This record looks at one TCR beta chain sequence and its context. The source of the sample is a study of patients and donors after allogeneic stem cell transplantation. TCRdb recomputed calls from the RT-PCR reads with MiXCR, one row per CDR3 protein. The data show about 160,000 distinct CDR3 sequences, with 24% seen just once and roughly a quarter held by the top ten. Germline V gene lookup returns CDR1 SGHTA and CDR2 FQGTGA. V dropped 0 bases and J dropped 1 base, with 6 bases sitting between them. The CDR3 runs 14 residues. Sequences were obtained from blood, either unsorted or a sorted T cell fraction (not recorded which). The clonotype was recovered from a human donor who was either an allogeneic HSCT recipient or a stem cell or donor lymphocyte infusion donor (not recorded which). It is not recorded whose cells these are; they may come from a transplant donor. The chain carries TRBV7-3 and TRBJ1-1, with D unclear. The CDR3 sequence: CASSLTGWNTEAFF. The CDR3 DNA follows: TGTGCCAGCAGCTTAACGGGGTGGAACACTGAAGCTTTCTTT.